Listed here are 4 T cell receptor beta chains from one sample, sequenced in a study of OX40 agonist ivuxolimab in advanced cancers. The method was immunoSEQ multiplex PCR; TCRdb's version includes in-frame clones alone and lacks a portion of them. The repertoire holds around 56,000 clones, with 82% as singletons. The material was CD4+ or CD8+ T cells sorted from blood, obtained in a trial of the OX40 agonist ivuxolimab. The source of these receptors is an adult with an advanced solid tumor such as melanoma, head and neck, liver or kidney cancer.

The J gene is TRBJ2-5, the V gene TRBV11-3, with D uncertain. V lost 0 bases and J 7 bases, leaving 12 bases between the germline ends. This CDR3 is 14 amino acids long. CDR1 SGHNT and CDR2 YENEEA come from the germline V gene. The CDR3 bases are TGTGCCAGCAGCTTAGAGGTGGCAGATGGGACCCAGTACTTC. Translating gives CASSLEVADGTQYF.

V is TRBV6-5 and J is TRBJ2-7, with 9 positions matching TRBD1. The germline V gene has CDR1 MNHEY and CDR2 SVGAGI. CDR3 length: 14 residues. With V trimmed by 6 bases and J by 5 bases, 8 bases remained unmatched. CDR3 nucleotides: TGTGCCAGCAGATATGGACAGGGGTTGCACGAGCAGTACTTC. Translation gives CASRYGQGLHEQYF.

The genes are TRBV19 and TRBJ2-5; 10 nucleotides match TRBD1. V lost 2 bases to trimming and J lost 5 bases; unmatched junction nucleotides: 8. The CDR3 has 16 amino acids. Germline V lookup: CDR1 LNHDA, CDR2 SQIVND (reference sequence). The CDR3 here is CASSISGGQGRETQYF. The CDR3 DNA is TGTGCCAGTAGTATATCCGGGGGACAGGGGCGGGAGACCCAGTACTTC.

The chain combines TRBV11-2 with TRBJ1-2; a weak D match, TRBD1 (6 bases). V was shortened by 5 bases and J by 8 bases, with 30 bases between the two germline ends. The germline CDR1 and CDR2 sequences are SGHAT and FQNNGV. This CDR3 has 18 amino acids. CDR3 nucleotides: TGTGCCAGCAGCCACTTGACAGGATCTTTAGACGGGCGGGGAGGCTACACCTTC. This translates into CASSHLTGSLDGRGGYTF.